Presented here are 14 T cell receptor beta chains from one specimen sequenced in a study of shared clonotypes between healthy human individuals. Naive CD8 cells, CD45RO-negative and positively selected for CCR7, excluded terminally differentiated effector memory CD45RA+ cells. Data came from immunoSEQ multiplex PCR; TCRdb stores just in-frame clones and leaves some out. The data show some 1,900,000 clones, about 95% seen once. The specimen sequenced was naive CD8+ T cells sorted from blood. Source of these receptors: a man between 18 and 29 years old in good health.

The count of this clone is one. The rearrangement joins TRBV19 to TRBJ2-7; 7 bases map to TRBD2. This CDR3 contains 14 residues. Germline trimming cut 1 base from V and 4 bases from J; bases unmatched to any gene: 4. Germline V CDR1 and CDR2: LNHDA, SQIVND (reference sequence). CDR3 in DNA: TGTGCCAGTAGTATAGCAGCGGGGTTTTACGAGCAGTACTTC. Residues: CASSIAAGFYEQYF.

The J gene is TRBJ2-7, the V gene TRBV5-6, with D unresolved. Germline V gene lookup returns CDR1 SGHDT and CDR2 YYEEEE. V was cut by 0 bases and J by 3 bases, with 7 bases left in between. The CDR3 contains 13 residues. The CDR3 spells CASSLAQLYEQYF. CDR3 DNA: TGTGCCAGCAGCTTGGCACAGCTCTACGAGCAGTACTTC.

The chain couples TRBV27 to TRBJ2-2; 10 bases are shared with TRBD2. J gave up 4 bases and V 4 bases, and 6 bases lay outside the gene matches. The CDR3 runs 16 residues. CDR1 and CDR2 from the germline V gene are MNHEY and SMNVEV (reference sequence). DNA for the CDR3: TGTGCCAGCAGTTCCCTAGCGGGAGCGGGCACCGGGGAGCTGTTTTTT. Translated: CASSSLAGAGTGELFF.

CDR3 nucleotide sequence: TGCAGCGTCCGACAGGGGAACTACAATGAGCAGTTCTTC. Protein sequence: CSVRQGNYNEQFF. V usage is TRBV29-1 and J usage is TRBJ2-1; 8 nucleotides align to TRBD1. Trimming took 6 bases from V and 3 from J; bases not matched to a gene: 4. CDR1 SQVTM and CDR2 ANQGSEA come from the germline V gene. The CDR3 length is 13 residues.

CDR3 in DNA: TGTGCCAGCAGCTTAGAGGGGGCCTCCTACAATGAGCAGTTCTTC. Protein sequence: CASSLEGASYNEQFF. The chain employs TRBV7-9 and TRBJ2-1, with 7 bases identical to TRBD1. This CDR3 region has 15 residues. The V gene end was trimmed by 1 base and the J gene end by 0 bases; junction bases not matched to a gene: 0. In germline, CDR1 is SEHNR, CDR2 FQNEAQ (reference sequence).

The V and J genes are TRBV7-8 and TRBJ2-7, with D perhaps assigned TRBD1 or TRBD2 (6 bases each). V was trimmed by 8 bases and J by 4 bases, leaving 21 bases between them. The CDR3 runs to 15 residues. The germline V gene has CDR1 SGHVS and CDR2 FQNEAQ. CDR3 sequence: CASAVLDTGTYEQYF. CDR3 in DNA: TGTGCCAGCGCGGTTCTAGATACAGGGACTTACGAGCAGTACTTC.

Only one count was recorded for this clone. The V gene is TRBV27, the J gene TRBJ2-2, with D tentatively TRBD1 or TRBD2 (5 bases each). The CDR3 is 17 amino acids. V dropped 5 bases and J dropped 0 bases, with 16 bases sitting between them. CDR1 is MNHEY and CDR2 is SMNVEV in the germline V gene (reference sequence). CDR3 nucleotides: TGTGCCAGCAGTCCCGGGACGGTGACCGCGAACACCGGGGAGCTGTTTTTT. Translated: CASSPGTVTANTGELFF.

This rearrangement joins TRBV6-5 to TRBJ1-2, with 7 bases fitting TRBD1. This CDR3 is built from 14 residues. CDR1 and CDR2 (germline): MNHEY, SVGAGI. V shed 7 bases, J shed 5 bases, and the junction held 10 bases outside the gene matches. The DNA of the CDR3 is TGTGCCAGCACCAGACAGGGCGCAAATTATGGCTACACCTTC. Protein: CASTRQGANYGYTF.

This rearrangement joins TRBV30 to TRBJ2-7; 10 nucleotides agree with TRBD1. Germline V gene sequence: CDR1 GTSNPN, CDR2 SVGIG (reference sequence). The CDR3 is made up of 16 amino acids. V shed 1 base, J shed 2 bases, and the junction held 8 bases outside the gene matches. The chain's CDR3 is CAWSGQGAGGPYEQYF. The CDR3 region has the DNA TGTGCCTGGAGTGGACAGGGGGCCGGAGGCCCCTACGAGCAGTACTTC.

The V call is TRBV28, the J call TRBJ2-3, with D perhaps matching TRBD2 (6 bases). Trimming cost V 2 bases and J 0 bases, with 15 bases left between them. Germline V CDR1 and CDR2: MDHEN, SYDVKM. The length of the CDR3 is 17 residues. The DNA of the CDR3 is TGTGCCAGCAGTTTACGGACTACCCACTTTAGCACAGATACGCAGTATTTT. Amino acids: CASSLRTTHFSTDTQYF.

This chain's CDR3 is CASSLQGMEQYF. The CDR3 nucleotides read TGTGCCAGCAGTCTACAGGGGATGGAGCAGTACTTC. This chain links TRBV27 with TRBJ2-7, with TRBD1 identical over 7 bases. Germline CDR1 is MNHEY and CDR2 is SMNVEV (reference sequence). CDR3 length: 12 amino acids. Losses at the gene ends were 5 bases for V and 7 bases for J; bases not matched to a gene: 5.

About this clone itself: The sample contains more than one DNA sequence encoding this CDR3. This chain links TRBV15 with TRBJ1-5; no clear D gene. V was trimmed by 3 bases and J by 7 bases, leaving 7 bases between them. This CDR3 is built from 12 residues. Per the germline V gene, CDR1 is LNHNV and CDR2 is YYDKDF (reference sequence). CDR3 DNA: TGTGCCACCAGCAGTGGTGGCCAGCCCCAGCATTTT. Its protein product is CATSSGGQPQHF.

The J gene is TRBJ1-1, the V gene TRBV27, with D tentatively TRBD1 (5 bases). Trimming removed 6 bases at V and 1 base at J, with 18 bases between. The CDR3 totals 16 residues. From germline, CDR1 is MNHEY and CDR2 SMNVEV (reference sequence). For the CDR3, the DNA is TGTGCCAGCAGCCATCGAGGGCAGGGAGCGAACACTGAAGCTTTCTTT. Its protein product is CASSHRGQGANTEAFF.

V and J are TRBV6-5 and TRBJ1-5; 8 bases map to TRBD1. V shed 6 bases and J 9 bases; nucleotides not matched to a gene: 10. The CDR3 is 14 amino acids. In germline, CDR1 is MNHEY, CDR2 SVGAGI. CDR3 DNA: TGTGCCAGCAGCCCGACAGGGGTCCGGGGGCCCCAGCATTTT. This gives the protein CASSPTGVRGPQHF.